What follows are 3 T cell receptor beta chains derived from one specimen sequenced in a study of cytomegalovirus exposure and HLA in healthy donors. Amplification used 60 Vbeta primers and 13 Jbeta primers. TCRdb's table, derived via immunoSEQ multiplex PCR, lists solely in-frame clones and lacks some. The repertoire consists of roughly 170,000 clones, with about three quarters occurring once and the leading ten covering approximately 1.5%. Sequences were obtained from PBMCs. The receptors derive from a woman in her twenties or thirties in good health and CMV-seropositive.

The V call is TRBV28, the J call TRBJ1-1; D uncertain. This CDR3 spans 14 amino acids. Germline CDR1 MDHEN, CDR2 SYDVKM. Trimming stripped 1 base from V and 1 base from J, with 7 bases between. CDR3 sequence reads: CASSLLKANTEAFF. The CDR3 DNA sequence: TGTGCCAGCAGTTTATTAAAAGCGAACACTGAAGCTTTCTTT.

V usage is TRBV6-1 and J usage is TRBJ1-2; 7 positions match TRBD1. Trimming took 2 bases from V and 4 from J; bases not matched to a gene: 4. The germline V gene encodes CDR1 MNHNS and CDR2 SASEGT. The CDR3 loop spans 14 amino acids. The CDR3 DNA reads as TGTGCCAGCAGTGAACCCGGGACAGCCTATGGCTACACCTTC. Translated, it gives CASSEPGTAYGYTF.

V usage is TRBV6-5 and J usage is TRBJ1-1, with TRBD1 matching over 8 bases. Per germline, CDR1 MNHEY and CDR2 SVGAGI. The CDR3 runs to 14 residues. V trimming: 6 bases; J trimming: 4 bases; junction bases outside the gene matches: 7. This CDR3 reads CASSRGRLGTEAFF. The DNA of the CDR3 is TGTGCCAGCAGCAGGGGGCGCTTGGGCACTGAAGCTTTCTTT.